In its sample, the clone carrying this T cell receptor beta chain was seen a few times. Antigen: not known. One entry per CDR3 protein results from TCRdb running MiXCR on the 5' RACE reads. This table has a few thousand distinct CDR3 sequences, 7% to 8% appearing once. This sample is drawn from a study of spatial heterogeneity in lung cancer. The study's findings and limits: Tumoral mutation counts were tracked by counts of expanded intratumoral alpha and beta TCRs.

Time point specified: sample taken at primary tumor resection. The sequenced material consisted of unsorted whole RNA from tumor, nontumor lung or frozen PBMC. The sequence derives from a female donor with early-stage non-small cell lung cancer. The material was lung tumor tissue, obtained at surgery.

CDR3 sequence reads: CASTQNSGANVLTF. The CDR3 bases are TGTGCCAGCACCCAGAACTCTGGGGCCAACGTCCTGACTTTC. The V gene is TRBV27, the J gene TRBJ2-6; D gene ambiguous. Trimming removed 7 bases at V and 0 bases at J, with 7 bases between. The CDR3 loop spans 14 amino acids. Germline assignment: CDR1 MNHEY and CDR2 SMNVEV (reference sequence).